A selection of T cell receptor beta chains follows, all from one sample in a study of blood T cells in healthy people across ages. TCRdb re-called the 5' RACE reads through MiXCR, storing one row per CDR3 protein. The sample includes approximately 580,000 distinct CDR3 sequences, around 24% of them seen just once. The same sample was also studied in work on T cells of mothers and their children.

Sequencing used blood. Receptor source: a boy aged 5-17 years in good health. CDR3s include the opening cysteine and the closing phenylalanine or tryptophan. D genes are given only for firm matches. Clone size is not always given. Where it is, it says once, few, many or a class for expanded clones.

abundance: -
v_gene: TRBV2
d_gene: -
j_gene: TRBJ2-5
CDR3aa: CASHPEQYF
CDR3nt: TGTGCCAGCCATCCTGAGCAGTACTTC

abundance: once
v_gene: TRBV29-1
d_gene: -
j_gene: TRBJ1-2
CDR3aa: CSGKTRDYGYTF
CDR3nt: TGCAGCGGTAAAACGAGGGACTATGGCTACACCTTC

abundance: -
v_gene: TRBV27
d_gene: -
j_gene: TRBJ2-1
CDR3aa: CASSPSPAGNNEQFF
CDR3nt: TGTGCCAGCAGTCCCTCCCCGGCTGGGAACAATGAGCAGTTCTTC

abundance: few
v_gene: TRBV5-1
d_gene: TRBD2
j_gene: TRBJ2-1
CDR3aa: CASSPGLAGVGSYNEQFF
CDR3nt: TGCGCCAGCAGCCCGGGACTAGCGGGAGTGGGATCCTACAATGAGCAGTTCTTC

abundance: -
v_gene: TRBV6-2/TRBV6-3
d_gene: -
j_gene: TRBJ1-1
CDR3aa: CASSFYEGNTEAFF
CDR3nt: TGTGCCAGCAGTTTTTATGAAGGGAACACTGAAGCTTTCTTT

abundance: few
v_gene: TRBV29-1
d_gene: TRBD2
j_gene: TRBJ2-3
CDR3aa: CSVEPTTSGSVGGTTDTQYF
CDR3nt: TGCAGCGTTGAACCAACGACTAGCGGGAGTGTGGGGGGAACCACAGATACGCAGTATTTT

abundance: -
v_gene: TRBV28
d_gene: TRBD1
j_gene: TRBJ1-5
CDR3aa: CASSSGQGAGDYQPQHF
CDR3nt: TGTGCCAGCAGTTCGGGACAGGGCGCGGGGGACTATCAGCCCCAGCATTTT

abundance: -
v_gene: TRBV5-8
d_gene: -
j_gene: TRBJ2-7
CDR3aa: CASSRQFLSYEQYF
CDR3nt: TGTGCCAGCAGCCGACAGTTTTTAAGCTACGAGCAGTACTTC

abundance: -
v_gene: TRBV20-1
d_gene: -
j_gene: TRBJ2-5
CDR3aa: CSARDILAVGETQYF
CDR3nt: TGCAGTGCTAGAGATATCCTAGCTGTAGGAGAGACCCAGTACTTC

abundance: few
v_gene: TRBV6-5
d_gene: TRBD1
j_gene: TRBJ1-5
CDR3aa: CASSPSGQGRNQPQHF
CDR3nt: TGTGCCAGCAGTCCCTCGGGACAGGGAAGAAATCAGCCCCAGCATTTT

abundance: -
v_gene: TRBV7-2
d_gene: -
j_gene: TRBJ1-2
CDR3aa: CASIPVGESGYTF
CDR3nt: TGTGCCAGCATCCCGGTGGGGGAGTCTGGCTACACCTTC

abundance: -
v_gene: TRBV7-9
d_gene: -
j_gene: TRBJ2-7
CDR3aa: CASSLTVEYEQYF
CDR3nt: TGTGCCAGCAGCTTAACCGTAGAATACGAGCAGTACTTC

abundance: few
v_gene: TRBV6-5
d_gene: TRBD2
j_gene: TRBJ2-3
CDR3aa: CASSYSILAASTDTQYF
CDR3nt: TGTGCCAGCAGTTACTCGATACTAGCGGCTAGCACAGATACGCAGTATTTT

abundance: -
v_gene: TRBV6-1
d_gene: TRBD2
j_gene: TRBJ2-5
CDR3aa: CASSRLAGLHQETQYF
CDR3nt: TGTGCCAGCAGTCGACTAGCGGGACTCCACCAAGAGACCCAGTACTTC

abundance: few
v_gene: TRBV12-3/TRBV12-4
d_gene: TRBD1
j_gene: TRBJ1-1
CDR3aa: CASSLQGVNTEAFF
CDR3nt: TGTGCCAGCAGTTTGCAGGGGGTGAACACTGAAGCTTTCTTT

abundance: few
v_gene: TRBV6-5
d_gene: -
j_gene: TRBJ2-6
CDR3aa: CASSYSGSGLGANVLTF
CDR3nt: TGTGCCAGCAGTTACTCGGGGTCAGGTCTGGGGGCCAACGTCCTGACTTTC

abundance: few
v_gene: TRBV5-1
d_gene: TRBD2
j_gene: TRBJ2-1
CDR3aa: CASSSTSGRVGEQFF
CDR3nt: TGCGCCAGCAGCTCCACTAGCGGGAGAGTCGGTGAGCAGTTCTTC

abundance: -
v_gene: TRBV19
d_gene: -
j_gene: TRBJ1-2
CDR3aa: CASSIGGDGYTF
CDR3nt: TGTGCCAGTAGTATTGGCGGGGATGGCTACACCTTC

abundance: -
v_gene: TRBV27
d_gene: -
j_gene: TRBJ1-4
CDR3aa: CAGSGQRYEKLFF
CDR3nt: TGTGCCGGCAGCGGACAGCGTTATGAAAAACTGTTTTTT

abundance: -
v_gene: TRBV27
d_gene: -
j_gene: TRBJ1-1
CDR3aa: CASSFRETMNTEAFF
CDR3nt: TGTGCCAGCAGTTTCCGGGAGACGATGAACACTGAAGCTTTCTTT

abundance: -
v_gene: TRBV29-1
d_gene: -
j_gene: TRBJ2-1
CDR3aa: CSARTAYNEQFF
CDR3nt: TGCAGCGCACGGACCGCCTACAATGAGCAGTTCTTC

abundance: -
v_gene: TRBV4-3
d_gene: TRBD2
j_gene: TRBJ2-5
CDR3aa: CASSQDARGTVETQYF
CDR3nt: TGCGCCAGCAGCCAAGATGCGCGGGGGACTGTTGAGACCCAGTACTTC

abundance: -
v_gene: TRBV20-1
d_gene: TRBD2
j_gene: TRBJ2-1
CDR3aa: CSAREVGGPSNEQFF
CDR3nt: TGCAGTGCTAGAGAAGTGGGAGGGCCATCCAATGAGCAGTTCTTC

abundance: few
v_gene: TRBV4-1
d_gene: TRBD2
j_gene: TRBJ2-7
CDR3aa: CASSQDRGDLGGRFYEQYF
CDR3nt: TGCGCCAGCAGCCAAGATAGGGGAGACTTAGGCGGGAGATTTTACGAGCAGTACTTC

abundance: few
v_gene: TRBV4-3
d_gene: -
j_gene: TRBJ1-6
CDR3aa: CASSQDLVSSYNSPLHF
CDR3nt: TGCGCCAGCAGCCAAGATCTCGTGAGCTCCTATAATTCACCCCTCCACTTT

abundance: -
v_gene: TRBV20-1
d_gene: -
j_gene: TRBJ1-1
CDR3aa: CRSCVGATEAFF
CDR3nt: TGCAGGTCCTGTGTGGGGGCCACTGAAGCTTTCTTT

abundance: -
v_gene: TRBV10-3
d_gene: TRBD1
j_gene: TRBJ1-1
CDR3aa: CAIGGTGGPNTEAFF
CDR3nt: TGTGCCATCGGGGGGACAGGGGGACCGAACACTGAAGCTTTCTTT